Listed below are T cell receptor beta chains from one sample, sequenced in a study of blood T cell repertoires in COVID-19. Clones were sequenced by immunoSEQ multiplex PCR, and TCRdb holds only the in-frame ones, with some missing. This sample carries 200,000 to 250,000 clones, 85% to 90% of them seen once, and the ten largest clones take about 15%. The sample comprised PBMCs or T cells enriched from blood (not recorded which). These TCRs come from a man younger than 40 who had been exposed to COVID-19. CDR3s include the opening cysteine and the closing phenylalanine or tryptophan. A D gene is named only where the DNA matches it firmly. The size field is filled for only some rows; it gives once, few, many or a size class.

J: TRBJ1-6
size: .
D: TRBD1
V: TRBV4-3
length: 16
CDR3: CASSQEPGGVGSPLHF
DNA: TGCGCCAGCAGCCAAGAACCAGGGGGCGTAGGTTCACCCCTCCACTTT

J: TRBJ2-3
size: .
D: TRBD2
V: TRBV7-8
length: 17
CDR3: CASSSYLEAGVTDTQYF
DNA: TGTGCCAGCAGCTCCTACCTGGAAGCGGGGGTTACAGATACGCAGTATTTT

J: TRBJ1-6
size: once
D: .
V: TRBV4-1
length: 14
CDR3: CASSQRLGASPLHF
DNA: TGCGCCAGCAGCCAAAGACTGGGTGCTTCACCCCTCCACTTT

J: TRBJ1-1
size: .
D: .
V: TRBV11-3
length: 13
CDR3: CASSLAPLTEAFF
DNA: TGTGCCAGCAGCTTAGCCCCCCTAACTGAAGCTTTCTTT

J: TRBJ1-2
size: .
D: .
V: TRBV5-4
length: 18
CDR3: CASSFMVWRPGANYGYTF
DNA: TGTGCCAGCAGCTTTATGGTGTGGAGGCCCGGAGCTAACTATGGCTACACCTTC

J: TRBJ1-1
size: .
D: .
V: TRBV27
length: 14
CDR3: CASRLGGLNTEAFF
DNA: TGTGCCAGCCGCCTCGGTGGGCTGAACACTGAAGCTTTCTTT

J: TRBJ2-7
size: .
D: .
V: TRBV1
length: 14
CDR3: CTSSPDSGSYEQYF
DNA: TGCACCAGCAGCCCGGACTCTGGCTCCTACGAGCAGTACTTC

J: TRBJ2-3
size: .
D: TRBD1
V: TRBV4-1
length: 15
CDR3: CASSQVMGLGQGPYF
DNA: TGCGCCAGCAGCCAGGTAATGGGTCTTGGACAGGGGCCGTATTTT

J: TRBJ1-2
size: .
D: TRBD1
V: TRBV7-9
length: 17
CDR3: CASSWDRAARQPHGYTF
DNA: TGTGCCAGCAGCTGGGACAGGGCGGCCAGGCAGCCCCATGGCTACACCTTC

J: TRBJ2-3
size: .
D: .
V: TRBV25-1
length: 14
CDR3: CASSDNLEADTQYF
DNA: TGTGCCAGCAGTGATAACCTGGAGGCGGATACGCAGTATTTT

J: TRBJ1-2
size: .
D: .
V: TRBV11-2
length: 12
CDR3: CASSSTTNGYTF
DNA: TGTGCCAGCAGCTCGACAACGAATGGCTACACCTTC

J: TRBJ2-7
size: .
D: TRBD2
V: TRBV5-1
length: 14
CDR3: CASSWRGNSYEQYF
DNA: TGCGCCAGCAGCTGGCGGGGGAACTCCTACGAGCAGTACTTC

J: TRBJ1-4
size: .
D: .
V: TRBV19
length: 14
CDR3: CASSASRKNEKLFF
DNA: TGTGCCAGTAGTGCCAGCAGGAAAAATGAAAAACTGTTTTTT

J: TRBJ1-5
size: .
D: TRBD1
V: TRBV30
length: 14
CDR3: CAWSADRENQPQHF
DNA: TGTGCCTGGAGTGCCGACAGGGAGAATCAGCCCCAGCATTTT

J: TRBJ2-1
size: once
D: .
V: TRBV29-1
length: 10
CDR3: CGGADNEQFF
DNA: TGTGGGGGGGCAGACAATGAGCAGTTCTTC

J: TRBJ1-1
size: .
D: .
V: TRBV19
length: 15
CDR3: CASTSFLAGKPEAFF
DNA: TGTGCCAGTACTTCCTTCCTGGCGGGGAAACCTGAAGCTTTCTTT

J: TRBJ1-1
size: .
D: .
V: TRBV7-9
length: 12
CDR3: CASSLEHGEAFF
DNA: TGTGCCAGCAGCTTAGAGCACGGTGAAGCTTTCTTT

J: TRBJ2-7
size: .
D: .
V: TRBV7-9
length: 13
CDR3: CASSLTLSYEQYF
DNA: TGTGCCAGCAGCTTAACTCTCTCCTACGAGCAGTACTTC

J: TRBJ2-7
size: .
D: TRBD1
V: TRBV13
length: 14
CDR3: CASSLVDRGIEQYF
DNA: TGTGCCAGCAGCTTAGTGGACAGGGGTATCGAGCAGTACTTC

J: TRBJ1-2
size: .
D: .
V: TRBV4-3
length: 19
CDR3: CASSQDTGFLRGRLYGYTF
DNA: TGCGCCAGCAGCCAAGACACAGGGTTTTTAAGGGGTCGCCTATATGGCTACACCTTC

J: TRBJ1-2
size: .
D: TRBD1
V: TRBV18
length: 14
CDR3: CASSPGTAKSGYTF
DNA: TGTGCCAGCTCACCAGGGACAGCCAAGAGTGGCTACACCTTC

J: TRBJ2-7
size: .
D: .
V: TRBV25-1
length: 12
CDR3: CASSEGYSGLCF
DNA: TGTGCCAGCAGTGAAGGGTACAGTGGTCTTTGCTTC

J: TRBJ1-1
size: .
D: .
V: TRBV4-3
length: 13
CDR3: CASSQGVNTEAFF
DNA: TGCGCCAGCAGCCAAGGAGTGAACACTGAAGCTTTCTTT

J: TRBJ1-6
size: .
D: .
V: TRBV3-1/TRBV3-2
length: 15
CDR3: CASSHRQDGRSPLHF
DNA: TGTGCCAGCAGCCACAGACAGGATGGTCGATCACCCCTCCACTTT

J: TRBJ2-7
size: .
D: TRBD1
V: TRBV6-5
length: 15
CDR3: CASRISGQLSYEQYF
DNA: TGTGCCAGCAGGATATCGGGACAGTTGTCCTACGAGCAGTACTTC

J: TRBJ1-2
size: .
D: TRBD1
V: TRBV5-1
length: 15
CDR3: CASSRGQGAGYGYTF
DNA: TGCGCCAGCAGCCGGGGACAGGGGGCCGGCTATGGCTACACCTTC